The present T cell receptor beta chain was sequenced within a study of shared clonotypes between healthy human individuals. Some 30,000 T cell genomes (about 0.2 ug DNA) went into each sorted-subset replicate. Using immunoSEQ multiplex PCR, the repertoire was profiled, and TCRdb retains in-frame clones only, with some absent. The table shows some 2,500,000 clones, with roughly 90% occurring only once. Germline CDR1 is LNHNV and CDR2 is YYDKDF (reference sequence). Trimming shortened V by 5 bases and J by 3 bases, and 17 bases separated the two germline ends. The CDR3 extends over 15 amino acids. The receptor comes from a man aged 18 to 30 in good health. Some clones in this sample may be carry-over from other donors' samples. The chain combines TRBV15 with TRBJ2-7; TRBD2 might be the D (6 bases). Source material: naive CD4+ T cells from PBMCs. Subset meaning: CD45RA+ positively selected. The CDR3 spells CATSRGGGMSYEQYF. The DNA for the CDR3 is TGTGCCACCAGCCGCGGTGGCGGGATGAGCTACGAGCAGTACTTC.